A single sample is the source of the 8 T cell receptor beta chains below, sequenced in a study of technical replicates of blood from several donors. Sequencing used immunoSEQ multiplex PCR; TCRdb keeps in-frame clones, though not all of them. The data show about 97,000 clones, over 85% seen once. Sequencing was done on a sample of T cells isolated from PBMCs. The source is a human donor in good health.

This sequence joins TRBV28 and TRBJ1-5, with TRBD1 as a possible D gene (5 bases). Trimming removed 2 bases at V and 6 bases at J, with 8 bases between. Germline assignment: CDR1 MDHEN and CDR2 SYDVKM. The CDR3 spans 13 residues. The CDR3 here is CASSLGAGQPQHF. For the CDR3, the DNA is TGTGCCAGCAGTTTAGGGGCCGGTCAGCCCCAGCATTTT. The variable domain in full, with the rest retrieved from reference TRBV28 and TRBJ1-5, is DVKVTQSSRYLVKRTGEKVFLECVQDMDHENMFWYRQDPGLGLRLIYFSYDVKMKEKGDIPEGYSVSREKKERFSLILESASTNQTSMYLCASSLGAGQPQHFGDGTRLSIL.

CDR3 loop: CASSPRDRYDNEQFF. The CDR3, as DNA: TGTGCCAGCAGCCCTCGGGACAGGTATGACAATGAGCAGTTCTTC. This chain joins TRBV7-8 and TRBJ2-1, with TRBD1 identical over 8 bases. Germline V gives CDR1 SGHVS, CDR2 FQNEAQ. Germline trimming cut 5 bases from V and 5 bases from J; bases unmatched to any gene: 8. The CDR3 sequence is 15 residues long.

This clone appeared once. The rearrangement joins TRBV7-3 to TRBJ2-2, with 12 bases matching TRBD2. CDR1 and CDR2 from the germline V gene are SGHTA and FQGTGA. The CDR3 is 18 residues long. The V and J ends lost 5 bases and 0 bases, in that order; junction bases with no gene match: 7. The CDR3 spells CASSRTSGRPPNTGELFF. The CDR3 DNA is TGTGCCAGCAGCCGCACTAGCGGGAGGCCTCCGAACACCGGGGAGCTGTTTTTT.

The chain joins TRBV5-6 to TRBJ2-1; no clear D gene. The germline V gene encodes CDR1 SGHDT and CDR2 YYEEEE. The V and J ends lost 7 bases and 0 bases respectively, with 8 bases between them. This CDR3 is built from 13 residues. In DNA form, the CDR3 reads TGTGCCAGCCAGGTTCTCTCCTACAATGAGCAGTTCTTC. Its protein product is CASQVLSYNEQFF.

This clone has only a few counts. The chain is built from TRBV27 and TRBJ2-5; TRBD1 aligns across 7 bases. CDR1 and CDR2 (germline): MNHEY, SMNVEV (reference sequence). The V and J ends lost 4 bases and 5 bases, in that order; junction bases with no gene match: 13. The CDR3 is 16 residues long. In DNA form, the CDR3 reads TGTGCCAGCAGTTCCAAGATAAAGACAGGGTTGGAGACCCAGTACTTC. Translating it yields CASSSKIKTGLETQYF.

The chain joins TRBV18 to TRBJ1-2; TRBD1 matches 9 bases. Germline trimming cut 5 bases from V and 3 bases from J; bases unmatched to any gene: 7. CDR3 length: 15 amino acids. Germline lookup yields CDR1 KGHSH and CDR2 LQKENI. The CDR3 DNA sequence: TGTGCCAGCTCAAGCGGGACAGGGCCCCACTATGGCTACACCTTC. This sequence encodes CASSSGTGPHYGYTF.

The J gene is TRBJ2-7, the V gene TRBV13; 10 bases fit TRBD1. Germline CDR1 and CDR2: PRHDT and FYEKMQ (reference sequence). V shed 1 base, J shed 5 bases, and the junction held 8 bases outside the gene matches. The length of the CDR3 is 16 residues. CDR3 in DNA: TGTGCCAGCAGCTTAGTCCAGACAGGGGGCAAGAACGAGCAGTACTTC. Translating it yields CASSLVQTGGKNEQYF.

V is TRBV9 and J is TRBJ2-3; 7 nucleotides match TRBD1. Germline CDR1 and CDR2: SGDLS and YYNGEE. J gave up 2 bases and V 0 bases, and 3 bases lay outside the gene matches. The CDR3 is 15 amino acids. CDR3 DNA: TGTGCCAGCAGCGTAGGAGGGACAGTCACAGATACGCAGTATTTT. Its protein is CASSVGGTVTDTQYF.